This T cell receptor beta chain is from a study of CD8 T cells in Susac syndrome. cDNA came from around 0.5 to 1 ug RNA primed by random hexamers. Amplification of TCR beta CDR3 spanned 54 Vbeta and 13 Jbeta via immunoSEQ multiplex PCR. TCRdb analysed the immunoSEQ multiplex PCR reads with MiXCR anew, one entry per CDR3 protein. The table lists a few hundred thousand distinct CDR3 sequences, 80% to 95% of them singletons, with around 0.13% in the top ten. Treatment-naive patients with stable or active relapsing-remitting disease served as multiple sclerosis controls. TEMRA cells were enriched by FACS, and CD4+ and CD8+ T cells were negatively isolated. This CDR3 comprises 13 residues. CDR1 is SQVTM and CDR2 is ANQGSEA in the germline V gene. Trimming stripped 1 base from V and 0 bases from J, with 7 bases between.

This chain uses TRBV29-1 with TRBJ2-7, with D perhaps matching TRBD1 or TRBD2 (5 bases each). Sequenced input: CD8+ T cells from PBMCs. The clonotype originates from a human donor with multiple sclerosis. The CDR3 protein is CSVEGGNSYEQYF. DNA for the CDR3: TGCAGCGTTGAAGGGGGGAACTCCTACGAGCAGTACTTC.